The present T cell receptor beta chain was sequenced within a study of cytomegalovirus exposure and HLA in healthy donors. Study context: As released early, the data held roughly 85 million unique TCRs from HLA-typed donors.

J gave up 5 bases and V 1 base, and 7 bases lay outside the gene matches. The CDR3 totals 15 residues. The V gene's germline CDR1 is LGHNA and CDR2 YNFKEQ. General study results and limits: A later analysis showed HLA-associated TCR beta chains outstripping equally common others in clonal expansion.

Points on this clone: Antigen specificity is unknown.

Use of 60 Vbeta and 13 Jbeta primers characterized the PCR. In the original workflow: Later reanalysis found approximately 80 million unique TCR beta chains, around 11 million of them shared. Profiled with immunoSEQ multiplex PCR; TCRdb holds only in-frame clones, not every one. That table furnishes V, J and clone size, whereas the DNA furnished D and trimming. Among 150,000 or so clones listed, over 65% were seen once. The sample comprised PBMCs. The sequence came from a man aged 30-40 years in good health and CMV-seronegative. V gene TRBV4-2 combines with J gene TRBJ2-5, with TRBD2 identical over 7 bases. The CDR3 nucleotides read TGTGCCAGCAGCCAAGGGCGCGGGGGAGGCGAGACCCAGTACTTC. Protein: CASSQGRGGGETQYF.